These 7 T cell receptor beta chains share one sample of origin, sequenced in a study of blood T cell repertoires in COVID-19. The table came from immunoSEQ multiplex PCR; TCRdb's copy has only in-frame clones and leaves some out. Among approximately 140,000 clones listed, 80% to 90% were seen once. Sequences were obtained from peripheral blood. These TCRs come from a man older than 75 with acute or convalescent COVID-19.

V gene TRBV18 combines with J gene TRBJ1-5; 8 nucleotides match TRBD1. V dropped 3 bases and J dropped 6; count of bases not matched to a gene: 7. The CDR3 contains 15 residues. Looked up from germline, CDR1 is KGHSH and CDR2 is LQKENI. CDR3 region: CASSPGTGDSQPQHF. In nucleotides, the CDR3 is TGTGCCAGCTCACCCGGGACAGGAGACAGTCAGCCCCAGCATTTT.

V is TRBV3-1 (or the pseudogene TRBV3-2) and J is TRBJ2-7; D ambiguous. The CDR3 has 15 amino acids. Trimming left V 2 bases short and J 1 base short, with 12 bases between. The germline CDR1 and CDR2 sequences are LGHDT and YNNKEL (reference sequence). The CDR3 nucleotides are TGTGCCAGCAGCCAAATTTGGCAGACTTCCTACGAGCAGTACTTC. Amino acids: CASSQIWQTSYEQYF.

The genes are TRBV5-1 and TRBJ2-5, with 7 positions matching TRBD1. The CDR3 is 16 residues long. Trimming at V came to 0 bases and at J to 0 bases, leaving 5 bases not matched to a gene. Looked up from germline, CDR1 is SGHRS and CDR2 is YFSETQ. CDR3 DNA: TGCGCCAGCAGCTTGGGGACAGGACTTAACCAAGAGACCCAGTACTTC. Protein sequence: CASSLGTGLNQETQYF.

The rearrangement links TRBV2 to TRBJ1-2; 7 positions match TRBD1. The V segment lost 1 base and the J segment 0 bases; nucleotides outside the gene matches: 5. CDR1 and CDR2 (germline): SNHLY, FYNNEI. This CDR3 is 16 amino acids long. The CDR3 nucleotides read TGTGCCAGCAGTGAAGGGACAGGCCAAGCTAACTATGGCTACACCTTC. Protein sequence: CASSEGTGQANYGYTF.

The V gene is TRBV3-1 (or the pseudogene TRBV3-2), the J gene TRBJ2-3; D might be TRBD2 (6 bases). With 0 bases removed from V and 9 bases from J, the gap between germline ends came to 16 bases. The CDR3 length is 15 residues. Germline V gene sequence: CDR1 LGHDT, CDR2 YNNKEL (reference sequence). CDR3 sequence reads: CASSQDPPGLQTQYF. CDR3 nucleotide sequence: TGTGCCAGCAGCCAAGATCCTCCGGGACTCCAGACGCAGTATTTT.

The chain combines TRBV19 with TRBJ2-5; D possibly corresponds to TRBD2 (5 bases). Trimming left V 5 bases short and J 4 bases short, with 8 bases between. The V gene's germline CDR1 is LNHDA and CDR2 SQIVND (reference sequence). The CDR3 covers 12 residues. The CDR3 protein is CASSGGGETQYF. In DNA form, the CDR3 reads TGTGCCAGTAGTGGCGGAGGAGAGACCCAGTACTTC.

The V gene is TRBV10-3, the J gene TRBJ1-1, with D maybe TRBD1 (5 bases). V was pared by 7 bases and J by 0 bases, with 15 bases between. Germline values: CDR1 ENHRY, CDR2 SYGVKD. This CDR3 has 15 residues. CDR3 bases: TGTGCCATCACCGGGACTTTTAGTATGAACACTGAAGCTTTCTTT. Protein: CAITGTFSMNTEAFF.